This TCR beta chain was identified in a study of OX40 agonist ivuxolimab in advanced cancers. Findings of the study overall: Expanded clones were, on average, more numerous among CD8+ T cells than CD4+. Clonal expansion from baseline to week 6 occurred in both CD4+ and CD8+ T cells. The study found among the lowest clonal expansion in partial responders at 0.1-3.0 mg/kg.

This clone was picked up one time. Antigen unknown. Only in-frame clones appear in the TCRdb table, and some are missing; sequencing was by immunoSEQ multiplex PCR. The data contain approximately 60,000 clones, approximately 87% of them singletons. CDR3 length: 14 amino acids. Trimming removed 6 bases at V and 2 bases at J, with 10 bases between. CDR1 and CDR2 from the germline V gene are MGHRA and YSYEKL. People who had autoimmune disease history or systemic immunosuppression were excluded. The sample here was CD4+ or CD8+ T cells sorted from blood, taken in a trial of the OX40 agonist ivuxolimab. The source of this sequence is an adult with an advanced solid tumor such as melanoma, head and neck, liver or kidney cancer. The rearrangement uses TRBV4-1 and TRBJ2-2; no clear D gene. CDR3 in DNA: TGCGCCAGCAGGCCTAATTTAAACACCGGGGAGCTGTTTTTT. It codes for CASRPNLNTGELFF.